These T cell receptor beta chains were read from a single sample in a study of T cells expressing NK-cell markers. After re-calling the 5' RACE reads, TCRdb lists one entry per CDR3 protein, DNA absent. Its clone listing holds some 500,000 distinct CDR3 sequences. The sample was blood T cells: a sorted CD56 or NKG2C T cell subset, CD4+ or CD8+ T cells, or bulk PBMC T cells (not recorded which). These receptors all stem from a woman aged 50 to 60 in good health. Each CDR3 is given with its conserved first and last residue.

j_gene | len | v_gene | CDR3aa
TRBJ1-1 | 14 | TRBV5-1 | CASSQGLSSSGAFF
TRBJ2-1 | 17 | TRBV5-1 | CASSLEGASGSINEQFF
TRBJ1-4 | 12 | TRBV2 | CASKAGVEKLFF
TRBJ1-1 | 13 | TRBV20-1 | CSAVLGMGRPAFF
TRBJ2-3 | 14 | TRBV30 | CAWTGHGPADTQYF
TRBJ2-3 | 15 | TRBV7-9 | CASSSGLPSTDTQYF
TRBJ2-1 | 13 | TRBV11-3 | CASSPVGDNEQFF
TRBJ2-6 | 16 | TRBV10-3 | CAISETGVSGANVLTF
TRBJ2-2 | 19 | TRBV5-1 | CASSPYGEGFAGSTGELFF
TRBJ1-2 | 15 | TRBV6-5 | CASSYGQSGRGGYTF
TRBJ2-2 | 14 | TRBV11-2 | CASSAKTGAGELFF
TRBJ1-1 | 11 | TRBV24-1 | CATEGETEAFF
TRBJ2-7 | 14 | TRBV20-1 | CSARGTSGSYEQYF
TRBJ2-7 | 13 | TRBV30 | CAWRGAGASEQYF
TRBJ2-1 | 12 | TRBV29-1 | CSVKDLTNEQFF
TRBJ2-5 | 17 | TRBV12-3/TRBV12-4 | CASSFTSGRAGLETQYF
TRBJ2-5 | 14 | TRBV5-1 | CASTLGLARETQYF
TRBJ2-3 | 15 | TRBV3-1 | CASSQGTLAGIEQYF
TRBJ2-3 | 13 | TRBV20-1 | CSAPRGSADTQYF
TRBJ2-1 | 15 | TRBV7-9 | CASSYRTGERNEQFF
TRBJ1-3 | 17 | TRBV5-1 | CASSFDGREVSGNTIYF
TRBJ2-1 | 15 | TRBV6-1 | CASSRDLPPSHEQFF